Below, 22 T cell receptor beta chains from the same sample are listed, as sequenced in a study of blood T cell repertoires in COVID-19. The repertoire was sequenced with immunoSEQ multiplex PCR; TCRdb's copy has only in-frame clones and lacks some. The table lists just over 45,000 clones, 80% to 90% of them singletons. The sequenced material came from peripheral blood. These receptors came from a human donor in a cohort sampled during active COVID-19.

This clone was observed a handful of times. The CDR3 coding sequence is TGTGCCTGGAGGGGACTAGCGGCACCCTACGAGCAGTACTTC. It is translated as CAWRGLAAPYEQYF. This chain connects TRBV30 to TRBJ2-7; 11 positions match TRBD2. Trimming at V came to 3 bases and at J to 2 bases, leaving 3 bases not matched to a gene. CDR1 GTSNPN and CDR2 SVGIG come from the germline V gene (reference sequence). This CDR3 is 14 amino acids long.

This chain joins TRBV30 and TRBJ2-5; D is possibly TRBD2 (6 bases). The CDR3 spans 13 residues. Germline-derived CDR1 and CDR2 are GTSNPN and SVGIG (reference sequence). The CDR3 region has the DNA TGTGCTTCCGGCCAGGGAGGTGGGTTGTCCCAGTACTTC. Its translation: CASGQGGGLSQYF.

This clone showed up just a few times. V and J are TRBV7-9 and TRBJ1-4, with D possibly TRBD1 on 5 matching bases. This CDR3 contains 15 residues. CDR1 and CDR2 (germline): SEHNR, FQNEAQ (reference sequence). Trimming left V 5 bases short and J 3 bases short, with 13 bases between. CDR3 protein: CASSNARVSNEKLFF. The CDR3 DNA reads TGTGCCAGCAGCAACGCCAGGGTCTCTAATGAAAAACTGTTTTTT.

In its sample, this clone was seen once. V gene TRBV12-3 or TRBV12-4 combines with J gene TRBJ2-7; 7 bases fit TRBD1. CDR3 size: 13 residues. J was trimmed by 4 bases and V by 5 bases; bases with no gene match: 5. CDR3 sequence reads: CASSKDRRYEQYF. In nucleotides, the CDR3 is TGTGCCAGCAGTAAGGACAGGCGGTACGAGCAGTACTTC.

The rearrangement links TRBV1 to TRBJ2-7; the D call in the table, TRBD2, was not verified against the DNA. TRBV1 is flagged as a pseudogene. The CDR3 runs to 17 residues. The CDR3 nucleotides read TGCACCAGCAGGGGGGGAGGGCCGTTATCAGGCTCCTACGAGCAGTACTTC. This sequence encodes CTSRGGGPLSGSYEQYF.

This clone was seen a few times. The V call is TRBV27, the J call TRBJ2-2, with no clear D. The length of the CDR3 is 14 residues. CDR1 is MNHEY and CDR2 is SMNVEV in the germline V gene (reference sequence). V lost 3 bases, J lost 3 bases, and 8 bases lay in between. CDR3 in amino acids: CASSLDSHTGELFF. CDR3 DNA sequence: TGTGCCAGCAGTTTGGATAGCCACACCGGGGAGCTGTTTTTT.

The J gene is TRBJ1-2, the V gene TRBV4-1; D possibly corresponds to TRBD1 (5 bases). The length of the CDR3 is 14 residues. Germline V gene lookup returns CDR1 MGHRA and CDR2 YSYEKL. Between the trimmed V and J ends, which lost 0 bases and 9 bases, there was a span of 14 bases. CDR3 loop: CASSQDFGGHRYTF. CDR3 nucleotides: TGCGCCAGCAGCCAAGATTTCGGGGGTCATCGCTACACCTTC.

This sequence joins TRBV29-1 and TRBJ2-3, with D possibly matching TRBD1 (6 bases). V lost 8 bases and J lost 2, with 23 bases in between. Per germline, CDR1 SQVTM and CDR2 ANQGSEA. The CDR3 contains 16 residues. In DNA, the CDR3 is TGCAGCACCCCCGGGACATTTTTTGGATCCACAGATACGCAGTATTTT. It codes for CSTPGTFFGSTDTQYF.

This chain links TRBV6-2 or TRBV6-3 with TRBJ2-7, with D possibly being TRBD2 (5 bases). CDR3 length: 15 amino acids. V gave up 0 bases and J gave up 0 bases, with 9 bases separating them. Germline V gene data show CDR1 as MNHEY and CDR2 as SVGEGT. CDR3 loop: CASSYSPLGSYEQYF. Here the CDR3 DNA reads TGTGCCAGCAGTTACTCCCCACTAGGCTCCTACGAGCAGTACTTC.

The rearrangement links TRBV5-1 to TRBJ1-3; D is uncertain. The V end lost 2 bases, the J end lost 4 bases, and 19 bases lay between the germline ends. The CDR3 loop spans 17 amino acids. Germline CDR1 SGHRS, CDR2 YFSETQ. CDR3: CASSLPSSEREGNTIYF. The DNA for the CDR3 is TGCGCCAGCAGCTTACCTTCCAGCGAACGTGAGGGAAACACCATATATTTT.

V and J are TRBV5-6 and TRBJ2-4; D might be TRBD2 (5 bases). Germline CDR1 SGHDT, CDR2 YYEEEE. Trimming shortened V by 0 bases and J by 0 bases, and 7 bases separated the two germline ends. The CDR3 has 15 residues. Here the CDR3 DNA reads TGTGCCAGCAGCTTGGGAGGACTAGCCAAAAACATTCAGTACTTC. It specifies CASSLGGLAKNIQYF.

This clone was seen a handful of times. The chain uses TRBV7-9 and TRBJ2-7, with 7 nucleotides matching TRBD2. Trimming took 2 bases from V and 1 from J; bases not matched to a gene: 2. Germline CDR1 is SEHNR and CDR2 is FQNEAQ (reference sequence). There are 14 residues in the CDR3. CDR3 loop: CASSLTGGSYEQYF. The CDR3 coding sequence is TGTGCCAGCAGCTTAACGGGAGGTTCCTACGAGCAGTACTTC.

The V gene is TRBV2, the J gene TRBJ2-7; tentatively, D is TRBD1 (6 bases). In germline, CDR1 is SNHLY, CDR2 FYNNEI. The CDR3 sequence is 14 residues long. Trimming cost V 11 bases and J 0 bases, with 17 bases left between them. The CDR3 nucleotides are TGTGCCTCCCAGACAGGACCGAGCTCCTACGAGCAGTACTTC. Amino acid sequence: CASQTGPSSYEQYF.

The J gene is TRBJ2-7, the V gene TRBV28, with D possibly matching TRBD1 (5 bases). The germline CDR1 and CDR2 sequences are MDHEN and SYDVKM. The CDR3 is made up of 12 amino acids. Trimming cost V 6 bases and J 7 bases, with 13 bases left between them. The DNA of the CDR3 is TGTGCCAGCAGGGGGCCATTGAAAGAGCAGTACTTC. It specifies CASRGPLKEQYF.

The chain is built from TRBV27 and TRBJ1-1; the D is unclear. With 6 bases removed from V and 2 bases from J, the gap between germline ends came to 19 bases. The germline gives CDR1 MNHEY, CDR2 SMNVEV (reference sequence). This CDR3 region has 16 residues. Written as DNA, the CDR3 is TGTGCCAGCAGATCGACTTCCGGTGGCATAAACACTGAAGCTTTCTTT. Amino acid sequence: CASRSTSGGINTEAFF.

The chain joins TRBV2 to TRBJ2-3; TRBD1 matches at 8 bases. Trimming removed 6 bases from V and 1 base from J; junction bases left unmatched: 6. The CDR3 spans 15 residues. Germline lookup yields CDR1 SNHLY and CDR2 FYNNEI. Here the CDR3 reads CASSGQGAGTDTQYF. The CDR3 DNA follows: TGTGCCAGCAGCGGGCAGGGGGCCGGCACAGATACGCAGTATTTT.

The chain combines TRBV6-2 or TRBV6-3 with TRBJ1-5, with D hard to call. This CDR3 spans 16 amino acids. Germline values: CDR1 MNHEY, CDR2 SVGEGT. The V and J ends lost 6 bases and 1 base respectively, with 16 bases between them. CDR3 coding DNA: TGTGCCAGCAGCCCCGGGTTGGGTGTCAGCAATCAGCCCCAGCATTTT. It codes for CASSPGLGVSNQPQHF.

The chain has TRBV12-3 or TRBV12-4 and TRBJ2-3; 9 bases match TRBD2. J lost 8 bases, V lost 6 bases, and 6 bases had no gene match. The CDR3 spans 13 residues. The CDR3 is CASRWTSAGTQYF. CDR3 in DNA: TGTGCCAGCAGGTGGACTAGCGCGGGTACGCAGTATTTT.

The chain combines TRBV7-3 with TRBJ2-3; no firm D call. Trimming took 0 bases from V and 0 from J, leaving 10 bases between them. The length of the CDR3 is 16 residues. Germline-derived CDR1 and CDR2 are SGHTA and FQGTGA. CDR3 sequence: CASSLTGQTSTDTQYF. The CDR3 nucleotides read TGTGCCAGCAGCTTAACGGGCCAAACTAGCACAGATACGCAGTATTTT. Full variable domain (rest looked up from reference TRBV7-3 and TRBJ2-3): GAGVSQTPSNKVTEKGKYVELRCDPISGHTALYWYRQSLGQGPEFLIYFQGTGAADDSGLPNDRFFAVRPEGSVSTLKIQRTERGDSAVYLCASSLTGQTSTDTQYFGPGTRLTVL.

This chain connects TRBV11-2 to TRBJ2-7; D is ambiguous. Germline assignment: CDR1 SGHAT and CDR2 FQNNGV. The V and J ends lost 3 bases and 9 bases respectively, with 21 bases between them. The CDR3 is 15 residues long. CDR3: CASSFSRPQVGGQYF. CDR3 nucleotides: TGTGCCAGCAGCTTCTCCCGGCCCCAAGTCGGCGGGCAGTACTTC.

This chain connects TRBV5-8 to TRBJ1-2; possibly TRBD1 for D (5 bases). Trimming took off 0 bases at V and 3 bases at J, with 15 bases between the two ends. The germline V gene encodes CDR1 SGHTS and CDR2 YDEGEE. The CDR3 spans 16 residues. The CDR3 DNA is TGTGCCAGCAGCTTGGCCGGGGGAGGGGTCGACTATGGCTACACCTTC. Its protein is CASSLAGGGVDYGYTF.

The CDR3 bases are TGTGCCAGCAGTCCAAATACAGGTTCCACTGAAGCTTTCTTT. This codes for CASSPNTGSTEAFF. The chain carries TRBV28 and TRBJ1-1; possible D gene TRBD1, 5 bases. The CDR3 has 14 amino acids. Trimming left V 5 bases short and J 4 bases short, with 14 bases between. Germline V lookup: CDR1 MDHEN, CDR2 SYDVKM.